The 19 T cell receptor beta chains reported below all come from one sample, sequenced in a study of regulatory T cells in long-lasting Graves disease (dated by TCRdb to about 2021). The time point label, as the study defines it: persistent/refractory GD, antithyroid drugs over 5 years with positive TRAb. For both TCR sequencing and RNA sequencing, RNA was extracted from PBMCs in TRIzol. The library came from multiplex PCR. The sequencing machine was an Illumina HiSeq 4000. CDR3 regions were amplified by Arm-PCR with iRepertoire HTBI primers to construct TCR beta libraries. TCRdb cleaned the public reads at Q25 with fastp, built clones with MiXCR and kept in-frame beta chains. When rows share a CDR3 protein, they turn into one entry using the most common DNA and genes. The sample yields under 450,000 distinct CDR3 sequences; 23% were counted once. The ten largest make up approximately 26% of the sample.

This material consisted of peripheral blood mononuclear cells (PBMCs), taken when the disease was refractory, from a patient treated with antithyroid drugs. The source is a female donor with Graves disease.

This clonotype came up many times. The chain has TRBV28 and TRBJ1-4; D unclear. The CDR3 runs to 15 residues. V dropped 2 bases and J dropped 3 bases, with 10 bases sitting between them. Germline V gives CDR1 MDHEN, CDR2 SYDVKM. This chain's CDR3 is CASSLGGAANEKLFF. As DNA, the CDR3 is TGTGCCAGCAGTTTAGGAGGAGCGGCTAATGAAAAACTGTTTTTT.

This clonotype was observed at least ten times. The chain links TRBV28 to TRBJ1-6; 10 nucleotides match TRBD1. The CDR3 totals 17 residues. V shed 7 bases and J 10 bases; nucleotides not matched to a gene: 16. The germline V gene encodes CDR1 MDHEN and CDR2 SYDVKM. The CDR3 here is CASTSRGDRGPNSPLHF. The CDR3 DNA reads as TGTGCCAGCACCTCAAGAGGAGACAGGGGGCCTAACTCACCCCTCCACTTT.

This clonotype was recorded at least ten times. CDR3 sequence reads: CASSEALGESGELFF. For the CDR3, the DNA is TGTGCCAGCAGTGAAGCGTTGGGGGAGTCCGGGGAGCTGTTTTTT. The V call is TRBV2, the J call TRBJ2-2; TRBD1 or TRBD2 may be the D gene (5 bases each). Germline V CDR1 and CDR2: SNHLY, FYNNEI. The V gene lost 0 bases and the J gene lost 6 bases, with 11 bases spanning the gap. The CDR3 is 15 residues long.

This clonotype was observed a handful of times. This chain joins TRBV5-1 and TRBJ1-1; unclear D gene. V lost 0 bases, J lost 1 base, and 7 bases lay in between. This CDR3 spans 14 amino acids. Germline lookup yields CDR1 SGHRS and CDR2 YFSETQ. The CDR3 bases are TGCGCCAGCAGCTTGGCAAAGGGGAACACTGAAGCTTTCTTT. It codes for CASSLAKGNTEAFF.

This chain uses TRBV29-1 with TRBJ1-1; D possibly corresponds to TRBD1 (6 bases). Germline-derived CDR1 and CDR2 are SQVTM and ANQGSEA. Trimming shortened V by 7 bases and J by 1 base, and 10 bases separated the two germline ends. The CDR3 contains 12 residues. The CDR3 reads CSAGDGNTEAFF. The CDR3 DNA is TGCAGCGCAGGGGACGGGAACACTGAAGCTTTCTTT.

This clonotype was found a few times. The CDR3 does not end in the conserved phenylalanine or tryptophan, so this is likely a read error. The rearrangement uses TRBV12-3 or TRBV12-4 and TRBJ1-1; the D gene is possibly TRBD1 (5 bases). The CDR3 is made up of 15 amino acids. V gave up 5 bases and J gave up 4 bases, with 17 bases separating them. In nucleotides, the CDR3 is TGTGCCAGCAGTCCCAGAATGACAGTCTCCACTGAAGCTTTCCTT. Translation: CASSPRMTVSTEAFL.

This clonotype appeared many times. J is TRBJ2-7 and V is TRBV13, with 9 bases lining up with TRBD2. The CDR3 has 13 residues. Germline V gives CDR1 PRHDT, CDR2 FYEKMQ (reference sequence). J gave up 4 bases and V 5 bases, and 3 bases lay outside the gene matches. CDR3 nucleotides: TGTGCCAGCAGCGGCGGGAGGGCTTACGAGCAGTACTTC. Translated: CASSGGRAYEQYF.

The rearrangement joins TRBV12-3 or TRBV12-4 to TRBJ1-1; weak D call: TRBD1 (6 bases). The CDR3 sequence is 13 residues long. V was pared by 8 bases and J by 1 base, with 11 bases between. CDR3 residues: CASGGGANTEAFF. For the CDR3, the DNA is TGTGCCAGCGGGGGGGGCGCGAACACTGAAGCTTTCTTT.

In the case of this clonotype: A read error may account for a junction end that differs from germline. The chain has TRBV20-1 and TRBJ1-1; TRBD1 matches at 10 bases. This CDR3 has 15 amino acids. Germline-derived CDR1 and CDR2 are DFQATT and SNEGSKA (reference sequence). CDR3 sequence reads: CSAREQGQGLTEAFF. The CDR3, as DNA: TGCAGTGCTCGAGAACAGGGACAGGGGCTCACTGAAGCTTTCTTT.

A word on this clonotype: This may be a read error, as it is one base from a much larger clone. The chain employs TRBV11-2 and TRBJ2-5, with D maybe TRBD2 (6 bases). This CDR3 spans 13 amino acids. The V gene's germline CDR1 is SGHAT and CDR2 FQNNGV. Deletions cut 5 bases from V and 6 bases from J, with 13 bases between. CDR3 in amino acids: CASSRVGGKTQYF. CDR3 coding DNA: TGTGCCAGCAGCCGCGTTGGCGGGAAGACCCAGTACTTC.

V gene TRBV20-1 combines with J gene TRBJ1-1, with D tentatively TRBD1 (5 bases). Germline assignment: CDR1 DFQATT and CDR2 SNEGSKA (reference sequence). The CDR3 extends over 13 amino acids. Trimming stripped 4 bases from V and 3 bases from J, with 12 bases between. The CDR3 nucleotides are TGCAGTGCTACCGGGGCCCGGGACACTGAAGCTTTCTTT. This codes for CSATGARDTEAFF.

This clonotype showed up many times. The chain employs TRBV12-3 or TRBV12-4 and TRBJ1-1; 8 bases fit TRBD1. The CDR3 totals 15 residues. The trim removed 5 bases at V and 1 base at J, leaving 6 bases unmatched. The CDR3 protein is CASSPRQGRNTEAFF. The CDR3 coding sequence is TGTGCCAGCAGTCCCAGACAGGGGCGGAACACTGAAGCTTTCTTT.

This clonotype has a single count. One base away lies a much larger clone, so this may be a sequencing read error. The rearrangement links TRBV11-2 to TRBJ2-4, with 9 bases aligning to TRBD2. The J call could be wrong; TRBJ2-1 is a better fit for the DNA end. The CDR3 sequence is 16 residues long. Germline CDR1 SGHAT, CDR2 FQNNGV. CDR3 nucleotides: TGTGCCAGCAGCCGAACGACTAGCGGAGGGGGAGAGACCCAGTTCTTC. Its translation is CASSRTTSGGGETQFF.

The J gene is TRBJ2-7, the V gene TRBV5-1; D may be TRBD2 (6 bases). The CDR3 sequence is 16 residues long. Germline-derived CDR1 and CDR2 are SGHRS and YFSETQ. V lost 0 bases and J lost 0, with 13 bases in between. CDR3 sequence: CASSLVGEASSYEQYF. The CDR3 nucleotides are TGCGCCAGCAGCTTGGTCGGGGAGGCCTCCTCCTACGAGCAGTACTTC.

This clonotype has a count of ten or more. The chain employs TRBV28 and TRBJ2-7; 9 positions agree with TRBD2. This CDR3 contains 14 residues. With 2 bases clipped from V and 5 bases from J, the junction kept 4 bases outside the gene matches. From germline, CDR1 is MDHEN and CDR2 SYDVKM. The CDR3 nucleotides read TGTGCCAGCAGTTTAGCGGGAGGGTGGAACGAGCAGTACTTC. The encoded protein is CASSLAGGWNEQYF.

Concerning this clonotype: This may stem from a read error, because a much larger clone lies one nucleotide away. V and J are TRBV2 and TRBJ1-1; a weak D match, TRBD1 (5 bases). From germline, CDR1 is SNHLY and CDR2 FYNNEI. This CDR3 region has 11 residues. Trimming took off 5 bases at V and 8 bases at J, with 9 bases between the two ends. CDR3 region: CASSWTLEAFF. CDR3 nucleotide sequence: TGTGCCAGCAGTTGGACACTGGAAGCTTTCTTT.

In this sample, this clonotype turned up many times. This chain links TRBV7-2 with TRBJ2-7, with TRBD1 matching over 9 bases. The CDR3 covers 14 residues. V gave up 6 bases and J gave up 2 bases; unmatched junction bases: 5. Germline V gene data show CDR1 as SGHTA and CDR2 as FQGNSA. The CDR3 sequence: CASSSDRGTYEQYF. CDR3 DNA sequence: TGTGCCAGCAGTTCCGACAGGGGGACCTACGAGCAGTACTTC.

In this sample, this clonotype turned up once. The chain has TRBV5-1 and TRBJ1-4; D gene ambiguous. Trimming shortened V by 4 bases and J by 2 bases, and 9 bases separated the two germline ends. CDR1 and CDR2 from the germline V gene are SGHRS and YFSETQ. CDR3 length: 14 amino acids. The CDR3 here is CASSRAPTNEKLFF. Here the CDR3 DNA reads TGCGCCAGCAGCCGAGCTCCGACTAATGAAAAACTGTTTTTT. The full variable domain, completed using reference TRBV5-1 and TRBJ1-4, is KAGVTQTPRYLIKTRGQQVTLSCSPISGHRSVSWYQQTPGQGLQFLFEYFSETQRNKGNFPGRFSGRQFSNSRSEMNVSTLELGDSALYLCASSRAPTNEKLFFGSGTQLSVL.

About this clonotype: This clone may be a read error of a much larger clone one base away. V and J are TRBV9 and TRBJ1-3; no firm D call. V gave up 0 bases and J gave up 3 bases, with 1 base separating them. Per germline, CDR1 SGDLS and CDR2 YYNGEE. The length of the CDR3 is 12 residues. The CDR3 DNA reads TGTGCCAGCAGCGTAGATGGAAACACCATATATTTT. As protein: CASSVDGNTIYF.